The 4 T cell receptor beta chains below were found in one sample sequenced in a study of beta chain features in type 1 diabetes. Study-wide findings and caveats: All four CD4+ subsets from Type 1 diabetes patients carried moderately but significantly shorter TCRB CDR3s.

The isolated RNA, all of it, was reverse transcribed, so expressed TCRB transcripts were what got sequenced. This table comes from immunoSEQ multiplex PCR, and its TCRdb copy is limited to in-frame clones, with some not included. The sample contains about 640,000 clones, about an eighth of which appear only once. Which antigens these TCRs recognize remains unknown. The sequenced sample was naive CD4+ T cells from blood. The origin of the receptors is a man aged 30-40 years with type 1 diabetes.

The chain is built from TRBV5-1 and TRBJ2-1, with a possible D match to TRBD2 (6 bases). CDR1 is SGHRS and CDR2 is YFSETQ in the germline V gene. V was pared by 5 bases and J by 0 bases, with 12 bases between. The CDR3 consists of 15 residues. CDR3 nucleotide sequence: TGCGCCAGCAGACCGGGCGGGAACTCCTACAATGAGCAGTTCTTC. Protein sequence: CASRPGGNSYNEQFF.

The rearrangement links TRBV30 to TRBJ1-2, with 10 bases aligning to TRBD1. Unmatched junction bases numbered 9, after V lost 5 bases and J lost 6 bases. The CDR3 consists of 14 residues. The germline V gene has CDR1 GTSNPN and CDR2 SVGIG (reference sequence). CDR3 loop: CAWRQPGTGDGYTF. DNA of the CDR3: TGTGCCTGGCGCCAACCGGGGACAGGGGATGGCTACACCTTC.

This clone has a handful of counts. The chain combines TRBV5-8 with TRBJ1-2; D is unresolved. CDR1 SGHTS and CDR2 YDEGEE come from the germline V gene. The V end was cut by 7 bases, the J end by 3 bases, with 10 bases between. CDR3 length: 12 amino acids. CDR3 DNA sequence: TGTGCCAGCCGCAGCGGCTACTATGGCTACACCTTC. Amino acids: CASRSGYYGYTF.

This clone was found a few times. This chain links TRBV5-4 with TRBJ1-1, with TRBD1 identical over 7 bases. The ends lost 7 bases at V and 4 bases at J; junction bases unmatched: 7. Germline V gives CDR1 SGHNT, CDR2 YYREEE (reference sequence). CDR3 size: 13 residues. CDR3 region: CASGGRGFTEAFF. For the CDR3, the DNA is TGTGCCAGCGGGGGCAGGGGGTTCACTGAAGCTTTCTTT.